This T cell receptor (beta chain) originates from a study of T-cell reconstitution after alpha-beta-depleted transplantation in children. Study-wide points: Several hundred expanded graft clones reportedly were the source of alpha-beta T cells about two months after transplant. Surviving recipient T cells and thymic progenitors accounted for the high day-60 TCRbeta diversity observed in some patients. T-cell counts and diversity at one year post-transplant came mainly from newly produced T cells.

Trimming shortened V by 5 bases and J by 2 bases, and 8 bases separated the two germline ends. Germline V gene sequence: CDR1 MNHEY, CDR2 SMNVEV (reference sequence). The CDR3 has 13 amino acids. Remarks on this clonotype: Its target is not known.

A library of TCRbeta sequences, prepared with unique molecular identifiers, was generated. Via MiXCR, TCRdb re-called the PCR reads, giving one row per CDR3 protein. The sample shows around 490,000 distinct CDR3 sequences, roughly an eighth of them seen only once. V gene TRBV27 combines with J gene TRBJ2-3, with D unresolved. Source: PBMCs, mostly from graft donor cells, taken 180 days after TCRalphabeta/CD19-depleted stem cell transplant. The clonotype was recovered from a female patient aged 2-9 years who had a stem cell transplant for aplastic anemia, so the T cells may come from the graft donor. The CDR3 nucleotides read TGTGCCAGCAGTCACCCGCCCACAGATACGCAGTATTTT. Its translation is CASSHPPTDTQYF.